This T cell receptor beta chain was identified during a study of T-cell memory formation after mild COVID-19. The study, taken as a whole, reports: Clones contracting day 15 to 85 were balanced CD4/CD8; later expanders leaned CD4+. There was no confirmation that second-wave clones peaking on day 37 were SARS-CoV-2 specific. Cross-reactive memory apparently joined, as some responding clones appeared in pre-infection memory.

Turning to this clonotype: The target antigen is unknown.

The germline V gene encodes CDR1 ENHRY and CDR2 SYGVKD. V was cut by 8 bases and J by 0 bases, with 8 bases left in between. This CDR3 is 12 amino acids long. 5'RACE primed from the constant segment yielded TCR alpha and TCR beta cDNA libraries bearing sample barcodes and UMIs. Via MiXCR, TCRdb re-called the 5' RACE reads, giving one row per CDR3 protein. The repertoire holds approximately 480,000 distinct CDR3 sequences, with about 18% as singletons. Sequences were obtained from PBMCs or a T cell subset sorted from them (not recorded which). The TCR comes from an adult woman who had mild COVID-19 (a few samples of this study predate the infection). Cell type and time point are not known. V gene TRBV10-3 combines with J gene TRBJ2-7; the D gene is possibly TRBD2 (5 bases). As DNA, the CDR3 is TGTGCCATCGCCGCGGGCTCCTACGAGCAGTACTTC. Its protein product is CAIAAGSYEQYF.